This is a list of T cell receptor beta chains from one sample in a study of spatial heterogeneity in lung cancer. TCRdb analysed the 5' RACE reads with MiXCR anew, one entry per CDR3 protein. The sample lists 40,000 to 50,000 distinct CDR3 sequences, roughly 13% occurring once. Material: PBMCs, obtained at surgery. These receptor sequences come from a male donor with early-stage non-small cell lung cancer. Both conserved end residues are part of each CDR3. D genes are given only for firm matches. Expanded clones are given a class, and other clones once, few, many or no size at all.

NA	NA	TRBV5-1	TRBJ2-3	TGCGCCAGCAGCTTGATGGGAACCACAGATACGCAGTATTTT	CASSLMGTTDTQYF
NA	NA	TRBV24-1	TRBJ1-2	TGTGCCACCAGTGATTCCAGGGGCGATGGCTACACCTTC	CATSDSRGDGYTF
NA	NA	TRBV29-1	TRBJ1-5	TGCAGCGTCACTGACAGTCTTTTTCAGCCCCAGCATTTT	CSVTDSLFQPQHF
NA	many	TRBV28	TRBJ2-7	TGTGCCAGCAGTTTGGGTCAGTCGTGGGACTTC	CASSLGQSWDF
NA	NA	TRBV4-3	TRBJ2-5	TGCGCCAGCAGCCAGGATACAGGGAAAGAGACCCAGTACTTC	CASSQDTGKETQYF
TRBD2	once	TRBV10-3	TRBJ2-3	TGTGCCATCAGAGGGAATAGCGGGTTATTCACAGATACGCAGTATTTT	CAIRGNSGLFTDTQYF
NA	NA	TRBV5-8	TRBJ2-7	TGTGCCAGCAGCCACCCTAGCTGGGGGAGCTACGAGCAGTACTTC	CASSHPSWGSYEQYF
TRBD2	many	TRBV7-3	TRBJ2-1	TGTGCCAGTGGACTAGCGGGAGGTAATGAGCAGTTCTTC	CASGLAGGNEQFF
TRBD2	NA	TRBV30	TRBJ2-3	TGTGCCTGGAGTGAACTAGCGGGTAGTCCAGATACGCAGTATTTT	CAWSELAGSPDTQYF
TRBD2	NA	TRBV7-2	TRBJ2-3	TGTGCCAGCAGCTTATTAGGGGCTAGCGGGCCCGGGGCGGGAGATACGCAGTATTTT	CASSLLGASGPGAGDTQYF
NA	many	TRBV5-1	TRBJ2-5	TGCGCCAGCAGCTTCTCTGGGTTTCAAGAGACCCAGTACTTC	CASSFSGFQETQYF
NA	NA	TRBV20-1	TRBJ1-1	TGCAGTACCCGGGTTTGGCGGGACACTGAAGCTTTCTTT	CSTRVWRDTEAFF
TRBD2	NA	TRBV23-1	TRBJ2-7	TGCGCCAGCAGTCAATGGGGGACTAGCGGGAGGGGCGAGCAGTACTTC	CASSQWGTSGRGEQYF
TRBD2	few	TRBV4-2	TRBJ2-1	TGTGCCAGCAGCCGGCCTCCGGGACTAGCGGCTCCCTACAATGAGCAGTTCTTC	CASSRPPGLAAPYNEQFF
TRBD2	many	TRBV7-6	TRBJ2-1	TGTGCCAGCAGCCCGGGACTAGCGGGGGGCCCCAGCTCCTACAATGAGCAGTTCTTC	CASSPGLAGGPSSYNEQFF
TRBD1	many	TRBV10-3	TRBJ1-2	TGTGCCATCAGTGCCCGGGACAGGGGACGGGATGGCTACACCTTC	CAISARDRGRDGYTF
TRBD1	NA	TRBV10-3	TRBJ2-4	TGTGCCATCAGTGGGAATTACAGGGGGCATTCAGACATTCAGTACTTC	CAISGNYRGHSDIQYF
NA	few	TRBV4-2	TRBJ1-1	TGTGCCAGCAGCCCTAGGGGCCAGACAGCGAACACTGAAGCTTTCTTT	CASSPRGQTANTEAFF
TRBD1	few	TRBV20-1	TRBJ2-1	TGCAGTGCCGGGACAGGCGTTTACAATGAGCAGTTCTTC	CSAGTGVYNEQFF
TRBD2	NA	TRBV6-6	TRBJ2-1	TGTGCCAGCAGCGGCGGGACTAGTGTCGATGAGCAGTTCTTC	CASSGGTSVDEQFF
NA	once	TRBV5-4	TRBJ1-1	TGTGCCAGCAGCCTGAGGACAGTAAACACTGAAGCTTTCTTT	CASSLRTVNTEAFF
NA	NA	TRBV2	TRBJ2-1	TGTGCCAGCATGGCCAGGCCCGCCAATGAGCAGTTCTTC	CASMARPANEQFF
NA	many	TRBV10-3	TRBJ2-7	TGTGCCATCAGTGGCGGGGATAGCGGTTCCTACGAGCAGTACTTC	CAISGGDSGSYEQYF
NA	NA	TRBV7-9	TRBJ2-7	TGTGCCAGCAGCTTGTCGAGTACTAGCTACGAGCAGTACTTC	CASSLSSTSYEQYF
NA	many	TRBV10-3	TRBJ1-2	TGTGCCATCAAGCCAGATACTAACTATGGCTACACCTTC	CAIKPDTNYGYTF
NA	many	TRBV5-4	TRBJ2-5	TGTGCCAGCAGCATAGGTAGCGGAGTCCAAGAGACCCAGTACTTC	CASSIGSGVQETQYF
NA	many	TRBV9	TRBJ1-1	TGTGCCAGCAGCGTATACGACCGGGAAGCTTTCTTT	CASSVYDREAFF
NA	NA	TRBV20-1	TRBJ2-1	TGCAGTGCTCACAGGTCCGATTACAATGAGCAGTTCTTC	CSAHRSDYNEQFF
NA	few	TRBV10-3	TRBJ1-4	TGTGCCATCAGTGAGTCGACAGTCTTTTATAATGAAAAACTGTTTTTT	CAISESTVFYNEKLFF
NA	many	TRBV10-2	TRBJ1-2	TGCGCCAGCAGCTCTGATTGGTACTATGGCTACACCTTC	CASSSDWYYGYTF
TRBD2	few	TRBV4-1	TRBJ2-1	TGCGCCAGCAGCCAAGATCAGCGGGAGACCTACAATGAGCAGTTCTTC	CASSQDQRETYNEQFF
TRBD1	NA	TRBV25-1	TRBJ1-4	TGTGCCAGCAGTCCTCAGGGGGTCACTAATGAAAAACTGTTTTTT	CASSPQGVTNEKLFF
NA	medium-sized	TRBV28	TRBJ2-1	TGTGCCAGCAGTCAGGAGCGCGGGATTTCCTACAATGAGCAGTTCTTC	CASSQERGISYNEQFF
NA	few	TRBV5-4	TRBJ2-5	TGTGCCAGCAGCCAAAAGGGCCAAGAGACCCAGTACTTC	CASSQKGQETQYF
NA	NA	TRBV5-1	TRBJ2-3	TGCGCCAGCAGCCCGGGAGACACAGGACTCACAGATACGCAGTATTTT	CASSPGDTGLTDTQYF
NA	few	TRBV6-1	TRBJ1-5	TGTGCCAGCAGTGAAAGGGATCAGCCCCAGCATTTT	CASSERDQPQHF
NA	NA	TRBV29-1	TRBJ2-1	TGCAGCACCCGGACCGTTTCCTACAATGAGCAGTTCTTC	CSTRTVSYNEQFF
NA	NA	TRBV7-8	TRBJ2-2	TGTGCCAGCAGCTTAAAGAGGGAGCTGTTTTTT	CASSLKRELFF
NA	NA	TRBV4-3	TRBJ2-3	TGCGCCAGGAGCCAGCAACGCGATACGCAGTATTTT	CARSQQRDTQYF
TRBD1	few	TRBV12-3/TRBV12-4	TRBJ1-4	TGTGCCAGCAGTAACTACAGGGGTAATGAAAAACTGTTTTTT	CASSNYRGNEKLFF
TRBD1	NA	TRBV5-4	TRBJ1-1	TGTGCCAGCAGCTTGGTGGGACAGGGGGCTCGGAACACTGAAGCTTTCTTT	CASSLVGQGARNTEAFF